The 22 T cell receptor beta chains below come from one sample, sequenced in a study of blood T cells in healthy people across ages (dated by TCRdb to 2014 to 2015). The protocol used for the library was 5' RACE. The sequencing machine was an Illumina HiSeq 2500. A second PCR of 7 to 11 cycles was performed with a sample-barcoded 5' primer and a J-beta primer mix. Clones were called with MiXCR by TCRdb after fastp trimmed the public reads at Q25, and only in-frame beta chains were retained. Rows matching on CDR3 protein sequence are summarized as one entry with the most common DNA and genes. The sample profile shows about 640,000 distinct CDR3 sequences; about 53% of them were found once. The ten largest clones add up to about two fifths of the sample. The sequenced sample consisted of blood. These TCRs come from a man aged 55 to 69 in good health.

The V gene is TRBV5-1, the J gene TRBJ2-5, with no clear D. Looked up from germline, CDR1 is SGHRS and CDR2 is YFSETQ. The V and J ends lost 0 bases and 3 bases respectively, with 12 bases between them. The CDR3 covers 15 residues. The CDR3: CASSLEAAREETQYF. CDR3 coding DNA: TGCGCCAGCAGCTTGGAGGCAGCGCGAGAAGAGACCCAGTACTTC.

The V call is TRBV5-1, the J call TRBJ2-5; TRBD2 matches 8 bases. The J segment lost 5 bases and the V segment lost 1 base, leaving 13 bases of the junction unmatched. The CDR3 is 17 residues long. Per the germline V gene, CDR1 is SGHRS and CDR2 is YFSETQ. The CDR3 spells CASSLRTNGGGSETQYF. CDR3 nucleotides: TGCGCCAGCAGCTTGCGGACTAACGGGGGGGGGTCGGAGACCCAGTACTTC. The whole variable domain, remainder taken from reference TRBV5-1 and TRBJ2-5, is KAGVTQTPRYLIKTRGQQVTLSCSPISGHRSVSWYQQTPGQGLQFLFEYFSETQRNKGNFPGRFSGRQFSNSRSEMNVSTLELGDSALYLCASSLRTNGGGSETQYFGPGTRLLVL.

CDR3 protein: CARNQRTAEQYF. CDR3 bases: TGTGCCAGAAACCAGCGAACCGCCGAGCAGTACTTC. The rearrangement links TRBV6-4 to TRBJ2-7; D gene uncertain. Germline V lookup: CDR1 MRHNA, CDR2 SNTAGT. V lost 9 bases and J 6 bases, leaving 15 bases between the germline ends. This CDR3 comprises 12 residues.

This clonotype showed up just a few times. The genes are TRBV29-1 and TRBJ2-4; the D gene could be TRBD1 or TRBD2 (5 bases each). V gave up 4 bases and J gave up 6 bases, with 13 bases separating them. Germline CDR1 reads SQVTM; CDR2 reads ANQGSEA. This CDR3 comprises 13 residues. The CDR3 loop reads CSVVSGTLNIQYF. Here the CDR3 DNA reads TGCAGCGTTGTATCGGGGACCTTAAACATTCAGTACTTC.

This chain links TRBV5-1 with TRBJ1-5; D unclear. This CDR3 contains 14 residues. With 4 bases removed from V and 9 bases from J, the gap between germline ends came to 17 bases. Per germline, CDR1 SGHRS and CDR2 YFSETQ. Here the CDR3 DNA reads TGCGCCAGCAGCATGGATGGCGTTCTACCGCCCCAGCATTTT. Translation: CASSMDGVLPPQHF.

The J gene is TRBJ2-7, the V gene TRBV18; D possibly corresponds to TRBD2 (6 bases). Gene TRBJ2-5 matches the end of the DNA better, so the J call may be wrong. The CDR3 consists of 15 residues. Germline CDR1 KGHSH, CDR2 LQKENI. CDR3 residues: CASSPAEGPWETQYF. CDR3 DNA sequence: TGTGCCAGCTCACCAGCGGAGGGGCCCTGGGAGACCCAGTACTTC.

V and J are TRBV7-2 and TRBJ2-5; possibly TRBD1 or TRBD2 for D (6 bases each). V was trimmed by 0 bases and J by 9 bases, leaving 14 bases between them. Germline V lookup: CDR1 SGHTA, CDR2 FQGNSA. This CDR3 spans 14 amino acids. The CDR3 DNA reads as TGTGCCAGCAGCTTAGCGGGGGGCCCTGAGGCCCAGTACTTC. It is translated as CASSLAGGPEAQYF.

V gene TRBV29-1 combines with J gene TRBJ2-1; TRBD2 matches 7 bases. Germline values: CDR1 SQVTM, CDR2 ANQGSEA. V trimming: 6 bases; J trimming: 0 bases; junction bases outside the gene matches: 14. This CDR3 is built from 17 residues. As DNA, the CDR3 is TGCAGCGTGCCTAAGGTAGCGGGCCCTAGCTCCTACAATGAGCAGTTCTTC. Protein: CSVPKVAGPSSYNEQFF.

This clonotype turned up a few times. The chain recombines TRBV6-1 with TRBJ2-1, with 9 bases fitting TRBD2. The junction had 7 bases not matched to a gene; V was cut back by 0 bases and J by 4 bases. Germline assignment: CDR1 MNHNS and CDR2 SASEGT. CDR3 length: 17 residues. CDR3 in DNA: TGTGCCAGCAGTGAAGCTCTCGCGGGGGGGCCTTACAATGAGCAGTTCTTC. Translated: CASSEALAGGPYNEQFF.

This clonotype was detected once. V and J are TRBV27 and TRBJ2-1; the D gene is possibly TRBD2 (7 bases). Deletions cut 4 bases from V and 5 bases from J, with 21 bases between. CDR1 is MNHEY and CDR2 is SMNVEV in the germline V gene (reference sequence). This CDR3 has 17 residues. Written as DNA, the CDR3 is TGTGCCAGCAGTTGGGGCAGGGGTCGAGCGGGAAACAATGAGCAGTTCTTC. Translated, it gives CASSWGRGRAGNNEQFF.

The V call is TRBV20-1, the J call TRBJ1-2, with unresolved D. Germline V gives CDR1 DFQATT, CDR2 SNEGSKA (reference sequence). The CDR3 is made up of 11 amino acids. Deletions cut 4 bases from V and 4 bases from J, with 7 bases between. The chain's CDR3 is CSAMGGYGYTF. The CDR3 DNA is TGCAGTGCTATGGGAGGCTATGGCTACACCTTC.

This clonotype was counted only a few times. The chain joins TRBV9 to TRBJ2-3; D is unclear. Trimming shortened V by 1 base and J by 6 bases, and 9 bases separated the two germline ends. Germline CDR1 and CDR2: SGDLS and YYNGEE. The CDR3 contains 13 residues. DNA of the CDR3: TGTGCCAGCAGCGTAACGTCCACGGATACGCAGTATTTT. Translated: CASSVTSTDTQYF.

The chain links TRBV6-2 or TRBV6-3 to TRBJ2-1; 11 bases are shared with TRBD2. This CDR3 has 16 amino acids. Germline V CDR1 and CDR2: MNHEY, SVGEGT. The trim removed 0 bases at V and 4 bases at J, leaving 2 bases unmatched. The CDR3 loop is CASSYSWTSGYNEQFF. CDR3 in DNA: TGTGCCAGCAGTTACTCCTGGACTAGCGGGTACAATGAGCAGTTCTTC.

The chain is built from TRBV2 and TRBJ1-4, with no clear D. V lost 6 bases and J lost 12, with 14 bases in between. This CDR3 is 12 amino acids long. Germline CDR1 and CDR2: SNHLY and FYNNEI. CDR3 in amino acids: CASRRERSELFF. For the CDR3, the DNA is TGTGCCAGCAGGAGGGAACGATCTGAACTGTTTTTT.

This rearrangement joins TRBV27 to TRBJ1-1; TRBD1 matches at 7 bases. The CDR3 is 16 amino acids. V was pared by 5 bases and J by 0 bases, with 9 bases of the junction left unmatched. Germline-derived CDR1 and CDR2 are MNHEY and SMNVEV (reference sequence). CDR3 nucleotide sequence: TGTGCCAGCAGTAAGGATCCCGGGACAGTGAACACTGAAGCTTTCTTT. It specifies CASSKDPGTVNTEAFF.

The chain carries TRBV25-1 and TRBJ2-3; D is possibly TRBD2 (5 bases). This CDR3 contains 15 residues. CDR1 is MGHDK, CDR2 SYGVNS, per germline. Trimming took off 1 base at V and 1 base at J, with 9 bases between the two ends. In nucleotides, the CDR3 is TGTGCCAGCAGTGAATGGAACGGGGGCACAGATACGCAGTATTTT. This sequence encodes CASSEWNGGTDTQYF.

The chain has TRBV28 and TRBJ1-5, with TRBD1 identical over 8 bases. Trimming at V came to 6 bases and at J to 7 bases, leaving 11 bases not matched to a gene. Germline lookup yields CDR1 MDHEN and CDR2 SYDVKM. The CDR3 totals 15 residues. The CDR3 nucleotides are TGTGCCAGCAGCTTAGCTACAGGGGGGAAACAGCCCCAGCATTTT. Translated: CASSLATGGKQPQHF.

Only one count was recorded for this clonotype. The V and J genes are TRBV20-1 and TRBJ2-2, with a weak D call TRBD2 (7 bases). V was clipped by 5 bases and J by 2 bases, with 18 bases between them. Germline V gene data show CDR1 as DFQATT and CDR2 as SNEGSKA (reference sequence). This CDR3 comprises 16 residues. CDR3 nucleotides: TGCAGTGCTGGTTATGGCGGGGGCCCTAACACCGGGGAGCTGTTTTTT. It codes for CSAGYGGGPNTGELFF.

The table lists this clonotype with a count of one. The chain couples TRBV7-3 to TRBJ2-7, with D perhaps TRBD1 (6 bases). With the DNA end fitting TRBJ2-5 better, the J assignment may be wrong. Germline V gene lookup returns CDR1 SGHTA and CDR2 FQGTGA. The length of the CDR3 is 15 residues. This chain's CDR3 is CASSSTGHGVETQYF. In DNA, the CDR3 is TGTGCCAGCAGCAGCACGGGACACGGAGTGGAGACCCAGTACTTC.

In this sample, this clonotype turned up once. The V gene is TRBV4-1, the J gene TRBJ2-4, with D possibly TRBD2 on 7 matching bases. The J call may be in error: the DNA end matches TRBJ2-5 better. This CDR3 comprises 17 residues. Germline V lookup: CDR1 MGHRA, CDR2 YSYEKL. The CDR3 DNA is TGCGCCAGCAGCCAAGATAGAGGGGGGGGGTGGGATGAGACCCAGTACTTC. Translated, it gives CASSQDRGGGWDETQYF.

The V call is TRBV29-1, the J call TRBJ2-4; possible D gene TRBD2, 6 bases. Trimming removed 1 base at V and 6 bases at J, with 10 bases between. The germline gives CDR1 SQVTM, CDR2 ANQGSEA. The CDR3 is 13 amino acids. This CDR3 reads CSVEVSEGNIQYF. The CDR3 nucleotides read TGCAGCGTTGAAGTATCGGAGGGAAACATTCAGTACTTC.

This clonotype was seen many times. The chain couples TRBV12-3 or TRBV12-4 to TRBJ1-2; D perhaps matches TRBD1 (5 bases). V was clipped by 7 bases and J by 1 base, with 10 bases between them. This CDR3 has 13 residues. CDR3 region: CASKPGGNYGYTF. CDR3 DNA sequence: TGTGCCAGCAAGCCGGGGGGTAACTATGGCTACACCTTC.